Below are 17 T cell receptor beta chains sequenced from a single sample in a study of TIL therapy for anti-PD-1-resistant metastatic lung cancer (dated by TCRdb to about 2021). Using bias-controlled multiplex PCR with the immunoSEQ v3 hsTCRB kit, the TCR beta CDR3 regions were amplified from genomic DNA. Imported from immuneACCESS, the table was reduced by TCRdb to in-frame sequences with V and J called. These copies leave out some clones; in studies compared against another copy, an unresolved V gene accounts for under half, and the cause of the remainder is not known. This sample is represented by 57,000 or so clones; 80% to 90% of them were singletons. 2.5% to 3% of the sample lies in the top ten. Read against the paper, the sample's time point label means: pre-treatment sample, taken before nivolumab and TIL therapy. The input for sequencing was blood, taken at baseline. The receptors stem from a person aged 25-79 years with non-small cell lung cancer.

The chain links TRBV6-5 to TRBJ2-5, with 7 nucleotides matching TRBD1. Germline loops: CDR1 MNHEY, CDR2 SVGAGI. The CDR3 is 12 amino acids. Losses at the gene ends were 5 bases for V and 4 bases for J; bases not matched to a gene: 1. CDR3 nucleotide sequence: TGTGCCAGCAGTCACAGGGGAGAGACCCAGTACTTC. Its protein is CASSHRGETQYF.

This sequence joins TRBV12-3 or TRBV12-4 and TRBJ1-2; no firm D call. With 7 bases removed from V and 2 bases from J, the gap between germline ends came to 8 bases. CDR3 length equals 12 residues. The CDR3 nucleotides read TGTGCCAGCACCGCGGGGAACTATGGCTACACCTTC. This encodes CASTAGNYGYTF.

In its sample, this clone was seen once. The V gene is TRBV18, the J gene TRBJ2-2, with D hard to call. Looked up from germline, CDR1 is KGHSH and CDR2 is LQKENI. This CDR3 spans 16 amino acids. Trimming left V 3 bases short and J 4 bases short, with 15 bases between. The CDR3 region is CASSPSVGRLTGELFF. CDR3 bases: TGTGCCAGCTCACCCTCGGTGGGCAGGCTCACCGGGGAGCTGTTTTTT.

The CDR3 loop is CASGQVGNQPQHF. The CDR3 region has the DNA TGTGCCAGCGGACAGGTCGGTAATCAGCCCCAGCATTTT. The chain uses TRBV28 and TRBJ1-5; the match to TRBD1 covers 7 bases. The CDR3 runs 13 residues. Germline V gives CDR1 MDHEN, CDR2 SYDVKM. The J segment lost 4 bases and the V segment lost 8 bases, leaving 5 bases of the junction unmatched.

This clone was counted a single time. The identical CDR3 is also encoded by other nucleotide sequences in the sample. The chain links TRBV30 to TRBJ1-2, with 8 bases aligning to TRBD1. V was clipped by 2 bases and J by 4 bases; unmatched bases: 6. The CDR3 spans 14 residues. Germline lookup yields CDR1 GTSNPN and CDR2 SVGIG (reference sequence). CDR3 in DNA: TGTGCCTGGAGTCCCGGACAGGGCGGCTATGGCTACACCTTC. It specifies CAWSPGQGGYGYTF.

The chain combines TRBV3-1 (or the pseudogene TRBV3-2) with TRBJ2-7; D is perhaps TRBD2 (5 bases). V dropped 3 bases and J dropped 3 bases, with 15 bases sitting between them. Per germline, CDR1 LGHDT and CDR2 YNNKEL (reference sequence). There are 15 residues in the CDR3. The CDR3 sequence: CASSQGMTTYYEQYF. As DNA, the CDR3 is TGTGCCAGCAGCCAGGGAATGACTACCTACTACGAGCAGTACTTC.

This clone showed up just a few times. The chain joins TRBV6-1 to TRBJ1-1; D remains ambiguous. The V gene's germline CDR1 is MNHNS and CDR2 SASEGT. V was clipped by 0 bases and J by 0 bases, with 17 bases between them. The CDR3 spans 18 residues. CDR3 region: CASSEALVRGFLNTEAFF. CDR3 coding DNA: TGTGCCAGCAGTGAAGCGTTAGTCAGAGGGTTTTTGAACACTGAAGCTTTCTTT.

The chain combines TRBV28 with TRBJ1-5; no firm D call. Germline V gene lookup returns CDR1 MDHEN and CDR2 SYDVKM. This CDR3 has 15 amino acids. The V and J ends lost 3 bases and 13 bases respectively, with 22 bases between them. CDR3 in DNA: TGTGCCAGCAGTTTGTTCTCCGACGGCGGGAAATCTCAGCATTTT. As protein: CASSLFSDGGKSQHF.

The rearrangement uses TRBV7-2 and TRBJ2-4, with a possible D match to TRBD1 (6 bases). Germline assignment: CDR1 SGHTA and CDR2 FQGNSA. CDR3 length: 16 amino acids. The germline V and J ends were trimmed by 2 bases and 2 bases, with 13 bases remaining between them. CDR3 protein: CASSLLPGGSKNIQYF. The CDR3 bases are TGTGCCAGCAGCTTACTCCCTGGGGGCTCCAAAAACATTCAGTACTTC.

The V and J genes are TRBV5-1 and TRBJ2-1; D may correspond to TRBD1 or TRBD2 (5 bases each). Trimming took 3 bases from V and 8 from J, leaving 12 bases between them. The CDR3 totals 13 residues. The V gene's germline CDR1 is SGHRS and CDR2 YFSETQ. The CDR3 is CASSSGMGHEQFF. DNA for the CDR3: TGCGCCAGCAGCTCCGGGATGGGGCATGAGCAGTTCTTC. Supplemented by reference TRBV5-1 and TRBJ2-1, the full variable domain reads KAGVTQTPRYLIKTRGQQVTLSCSPISGHRSVSWYQQTPGQGLQFLFEYFSETQRNKGNFPGRFSGRQFSNSRSEMNVSTLELGDSALYLCASSSGMGHEQFFGPGTRLTVL.

The chain uses TRBV27 and TRBJ2-1, with TRBD2 matching 9 bases. The germline V gene has CDR1 MNHEY and CDR2 SMNVEV (reference sequence). V trimming: 5 bases; J trimming: 3 bases; junction bases outside the gene matches: 14. The CDR3 is 18 amino acids. This CDR3 reads CASSPGRAASGDYNEQFF. The CDR3 DNA follows: TGTGCCAGCAGTCCTGGCAGGGCGGCTAGCGGGGACTACAATGAGCAGTTCTTC.

The V call is TRBV7-9, the J call TRBJ2-1, with a weak D call TRBD1 (5 bases). Germline lookup yields CDR1 SEHNR and CDR2 FQNEAQ (reference sequence). The CDR3 is 17 amino acids. Trimming left V 0 bases short and J 5 bases short, with 17 bases between. The CDR3 DNA reads TGTGCCAGCAGCTTAGCGCGGCAGGGTCTTATTCACAATGAGCAGTTCTTC. Translated, it gives CASSLARQGLIHNEQFF.

This rearrangement joins TRBV9 to TRBJ1-2, with 7 bases fitting TRBD1. This CDR3 is 15 amino acids long. Germline CDR1 SGDLS, CDR2 YYNGEE. V gave up 3 bases and J gave up 6 bases; unmatched junction bases: 11. The CDR3 loop reads CASSALTGKMNGYTF. The CDR3 DNA reads as TGTGCCAGCAGCGCCCTGACAGGGAAAATGAATGGCTACACCTTC.

This chain uses TRBV5-1 with TRBJ1-2, with TRBD1 as a possible D gene (6 bases). The CDR3 sequence is 13 residues long. Trimming took off 5 bases at V and 1 base at J, with 9 bases between the two ends. The V gene's germline CDR1 is SGHRS and CDR2 YFSETQ. CDR3 DNA: TGCGCCAGCAGTCGACAGGATAACTATGGCTACACCTTC. It is translated as CASSRQDNYGYTF.

This clone turned up a few times. The chain combines TRBV6-1 with TRBJ1-1; 9 bases are a match to TRBD1. The germline CDR1 and CDR2 sequences are MNHNS and SASEGT. This CDR3 has 14 residues. The J segment lost 3 bases and the V segment lost 3 bases, leaving 2 bases of the junction unmatched. This CDR3 reads CASSEGTGYTEAFF. Written as DNA, the CDR3 is TGTGCCAGCAGTGAGGGGACAGGGTACACTGAAGCTTTCTTT.

The chain joins TRBV10-1 to TRBJ1-5; the D gene is possibly TRBD1 (6 bases). The CDR3 loop spans 15 amino acids. CDR1 and CDR2 from the germline V gene are WNHNN and SYGVQD (reference sequence). The chain's CDR3 is CADIMGANSNQPQHF. CDR3 bases: TGCGCGGACATAATGGGGGCGAATAGCAATCAGCCCCAGCATTTT.

In its sample, this clone was seen once. This chain connects TRBV28 to TRBJ1-2; the D gene is possibly TRBD1 (5 bases). The CDR3 has 14 amino acids. CDR1 is MDHEN and CDR2 is SYDVKM in the germline V gene. Trimming shortened V by 5 bases and J by 8 bases, and 18 bases separated the two germline ends. CDR3 amino acids: CASSPRDRPRGYTF. In DNA form, the CDR3 reads TGTGCCAGCAGTCCGAGGGACCGCCCTAGGGGCTACACCTTC.